This TCR beta chain was sequenced in a study of siplizumab effects on memory and regulatory T cells. Study-level results: Naive T cells, seemingly more diverse than memory cells, seemed major alloresponse contributors. Mappable alloreactive CD4+ clones averaged approximately 69% Treg-derived with siplizumab versus approximately 25% in controls. Suppression by proliferating Tregs derived from siplizumab cultures was not verified. The study found that siplizumab significantly reduced alloreactive sequences traceable to unstimulated CD4+ memory cells.

Points on this clone: Its antigen is not known.

Only in-frame clones appear in the TCRdb table, and some are missing; sequencing was by immunoSEQ multiplex PCR. The sample comprises more than 95,000 clones, 93% of which are singletons, and around 0.29% rests with the top ten. The CDR3 length is 14 residues. Deletions cut 2 bases from V and 5 bases from J, with 13 bases between. Germline lookup yields CDR1 SGHDT and CDR2 YYEEEE. Sequencing used CD4+ T cells sorted from blood. The receptor comes from a human donor in good health. The chain employs TRBV5-6 and TRBJ1-2; unclear D gene. The chain's CDR3 is CASSFFRGLYGYTF. In DNA, the CDR3 is TGTGCCAGCAGCTTCTTTCGGGGATTATATGGCTACACCTTC.